This T cell receptor beta chain was retrieved from a study of shared T cell receptors in the human thymus. The data were produced by immunoSEQ multiplex PCR, yet TCRdb's version contains in-frame clones alone and is incomplete. Among hundreds of thousands of clones, 85% to 90% were seen once, and the ten largest hold 0.0095% to 0.013%. The CDR3 loop spans 19 amino acids. CDR1 SGHDN and CDR2 FVKESK come from the germline V gene. Trimming cost V 3 bases and J 7 bases; bases outside gene matches: 12. A further study also used this sample, focusing on human thymus T cells. Per that paper: Thymic tissue was derived from resections collected during corrective heart surgery. V and J genes seemed to be used with bias in thymic and blood repertoires.

The sequence was collected from a boy younger than two with a congenital heart defect. Sequencing input: thymocytes. The gene calls are TRBV14 and TRBJ2-1; 16 bases match TRBD2. CDR3 region: CASSHHGTSGRATRNEQFF. Here the CDR3 DNA reads TGTGCCAGCAGCCACCACGGGACTAGCGGGAGGGCCACTCGGAATGAGCAGTTCTTC.